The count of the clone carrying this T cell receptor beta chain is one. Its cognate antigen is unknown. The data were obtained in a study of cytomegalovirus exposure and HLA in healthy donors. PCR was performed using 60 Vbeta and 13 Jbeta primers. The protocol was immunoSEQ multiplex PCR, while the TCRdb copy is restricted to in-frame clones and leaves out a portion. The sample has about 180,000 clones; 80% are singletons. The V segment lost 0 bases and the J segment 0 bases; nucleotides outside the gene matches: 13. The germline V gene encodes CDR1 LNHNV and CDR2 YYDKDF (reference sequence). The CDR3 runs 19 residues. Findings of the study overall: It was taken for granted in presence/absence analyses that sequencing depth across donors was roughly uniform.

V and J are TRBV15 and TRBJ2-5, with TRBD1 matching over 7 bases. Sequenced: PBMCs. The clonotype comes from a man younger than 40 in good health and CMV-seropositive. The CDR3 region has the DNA TGTGCCACCAGCAGAGATCTATCCCCGGACAGGCCGTACCAAGAGACCCAGTACTTC. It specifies CATSRDLSPDRPYQETQYF.